Sequencing of this T cell receptor (beta chain) was carried out in a study of cytomegalovirus exposure and HLA in healthy donors. It was with 60 Vbeta and 13 Jbeta primers that the PCR ran. Profiling relied on immunoSEQ multiplex PCR, and the TCRdb table lists in-frame clones only, not all of them. The table has 130,000 to 150,000 clones, 60% to 85% seen once; the top ten hold approximately 7%. Broader study findings: Later analysis showed most CMV-associated TCR beta chains appearing HLA-restricted. Researchers left out some V segments, among them TRBV6-2 and TRBV6-3, as indistinguishable.

On this clone itself: Its antigen is as yet unknown.

Losses at the gene ends were 6 bases for V and 0 bases for J; bases not matched to a gene: 5. This CDR3 contains 14 residues. Germline V lookup: CDR1 SQVTM, CDR2 ANQGSEA. Sequenced input: PBMCs. This receptor was obtained from a man between 35 and 55 years old in good health and CMV-seropositive. The chain carries TRBV29-1 and TRBJ2-1; 7 positions agree with TRBD2. The CDR3, as DNA: TGCAGCGTCCTTGGCGGGAGCTCCTACAATGAGCAGTTCTTC. Amino acid sequence: CSVLGGSSYNEQFF.